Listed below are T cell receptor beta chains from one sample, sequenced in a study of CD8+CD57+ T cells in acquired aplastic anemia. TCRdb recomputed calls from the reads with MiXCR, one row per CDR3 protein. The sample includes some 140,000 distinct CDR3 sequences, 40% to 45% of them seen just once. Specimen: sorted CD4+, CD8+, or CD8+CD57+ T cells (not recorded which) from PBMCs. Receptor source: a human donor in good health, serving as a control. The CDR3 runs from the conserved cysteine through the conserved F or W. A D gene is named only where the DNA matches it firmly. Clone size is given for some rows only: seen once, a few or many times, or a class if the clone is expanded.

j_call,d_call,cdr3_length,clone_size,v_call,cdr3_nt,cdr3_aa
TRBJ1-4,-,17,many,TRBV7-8,TGTGCCAGCAGCTTAGGGGCGGCACTTACAACTAATGAAAAACTGTTTTTT,CASSLGAALTTNEKLFF
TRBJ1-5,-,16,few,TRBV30,TGTGCCTGGAGTGCGGGGACGGGGTTAAGCAATCAGCCCCAGCATTTT,CAWSAGTGLSNQPQHF
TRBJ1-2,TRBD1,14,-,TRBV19,TGTGCCAGTAGTGCGGACAGGGGAGGAGATGGCTACACCTTC,CASSADRGGDGYTF
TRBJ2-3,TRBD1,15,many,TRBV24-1,TGTGCCACCAGTGATACCGGGACAGGGACCGATACGCAGTATTTT,CATSDTGTGTDTQYF
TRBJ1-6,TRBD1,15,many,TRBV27,TGTGCCAGCAGTAGGGGGACAGGGGGGAATTCACCCCTCCACTTT,CASSRGTGGNSPLHF
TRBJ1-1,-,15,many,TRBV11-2,TGTGCCAGCAGTTGGGCAGGACGGGGGAACACTGAAGCTTTCTTT,CASSWAGRGNTEAFF
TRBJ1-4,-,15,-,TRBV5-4,TGTGCCAGCAGCCTGGGAGGGTCTACTAATGAAAAACTGTTTTTT,CASSLGGSTNEKLFF
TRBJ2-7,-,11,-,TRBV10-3,TGTGCCATCAGACAGGGCTACGAGCAGTACTTC,CAIRQGYEQYF
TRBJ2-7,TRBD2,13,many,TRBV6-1,TGTGCCAGCACCCGACTAGCGGGAGAATTGCAGTACTTC,CASTRLAGELQYF
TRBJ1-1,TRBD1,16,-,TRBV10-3,TGTGCCAGCAGCCCTCACAGCCGAAGACAGGGATCTGAAGCTTTCTTT,CASSPHSRRQGSEAFF
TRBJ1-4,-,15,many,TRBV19,TGTGCCAGTAGTATAGATCTTCAGGCAGCTGAAAAACTGTTTTTT,CASSIDLQAAEKLFF
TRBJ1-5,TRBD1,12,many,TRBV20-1,TGCAGTGTTACAGGGGGCGACCAGCCCCAGCATTTT,CSVTGGDQPQHF
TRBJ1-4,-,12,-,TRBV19,TGTGCCAGTGGTATTGATAAAGAAAAACTGTTTTTT,CASGIDKEKLFF